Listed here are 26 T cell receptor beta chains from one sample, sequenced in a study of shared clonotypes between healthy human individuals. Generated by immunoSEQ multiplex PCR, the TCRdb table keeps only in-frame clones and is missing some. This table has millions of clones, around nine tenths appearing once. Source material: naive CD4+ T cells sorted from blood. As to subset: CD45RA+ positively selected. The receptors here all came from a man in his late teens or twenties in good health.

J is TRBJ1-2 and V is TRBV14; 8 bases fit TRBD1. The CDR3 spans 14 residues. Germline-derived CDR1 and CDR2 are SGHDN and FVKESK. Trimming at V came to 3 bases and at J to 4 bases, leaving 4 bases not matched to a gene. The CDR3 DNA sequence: TGTGCCAGCAGCCAGACACAGGGGGGCTATGGCTACACCTTC. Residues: CASSQTQGGYGYTF.

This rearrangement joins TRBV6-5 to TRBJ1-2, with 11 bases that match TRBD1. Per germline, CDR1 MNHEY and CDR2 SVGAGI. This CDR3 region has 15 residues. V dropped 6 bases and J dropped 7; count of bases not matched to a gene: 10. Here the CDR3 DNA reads TGTGCCAGCAGCTACCTCGGACAGGGGGCTCTTGGCTACACCTTC. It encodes CASSYLGQGALGYTF.

CDR3 sequence: CASSQDRQAVDTQYF. CDR3 in DNA: TGCGCCAGCAGCCAAGATAGGCAGGCAGTAGATACGCAGTATTTT. The rearrangement links TRBV4-1 to TRBJ2-3; D call uncertain. CDR3 length: 15 residues. Germline lookup yields CDR1 MGHRA and CDR2 YSYEKL. V lost 0 bases, J lost 5 bases, and 12 bases lay in between.

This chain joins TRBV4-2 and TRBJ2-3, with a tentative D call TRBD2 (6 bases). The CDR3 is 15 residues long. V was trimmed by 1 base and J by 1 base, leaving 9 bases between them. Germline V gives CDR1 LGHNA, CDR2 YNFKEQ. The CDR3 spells CASSQAGEGTDTQYF. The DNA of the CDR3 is TGTGCCAGCAGCCAAGCCGGGGAGGGCACAGATACGCAGTATTTT.

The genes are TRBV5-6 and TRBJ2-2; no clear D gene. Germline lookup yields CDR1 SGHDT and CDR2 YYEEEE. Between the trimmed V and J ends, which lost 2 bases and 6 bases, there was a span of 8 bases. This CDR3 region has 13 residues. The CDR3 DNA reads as TGTGCCAGCAGCTTTACTACGTCCGGGGAGCTGTTTTTT. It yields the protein CASSFTTSGELFF.

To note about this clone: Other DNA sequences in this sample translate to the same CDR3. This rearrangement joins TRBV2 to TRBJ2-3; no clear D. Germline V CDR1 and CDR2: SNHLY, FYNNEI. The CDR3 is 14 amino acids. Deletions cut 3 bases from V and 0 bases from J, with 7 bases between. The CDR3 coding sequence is TGTGCCAGCAGTGATCGTGGGAGCACAGATACGCAGTATTTT. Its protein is CASSDRGSTDTQYF.

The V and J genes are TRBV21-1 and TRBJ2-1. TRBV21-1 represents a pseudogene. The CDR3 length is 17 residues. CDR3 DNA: TGTGCCAGCAGCTTGGAGCCGGGACCGACACACGGGAATGAGCAGTTCTTC. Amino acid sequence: CASSLEPGPTHGNEQFF.

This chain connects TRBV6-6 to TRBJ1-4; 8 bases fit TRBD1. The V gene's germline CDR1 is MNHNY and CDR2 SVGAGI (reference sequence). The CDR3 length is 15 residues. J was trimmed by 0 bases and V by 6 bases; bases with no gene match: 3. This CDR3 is CASSDRGATNEKLFF. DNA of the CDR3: TGTGCCAGCAGCGACAGGGGTGCAACTAATGAAAAACTGTTTTTT.

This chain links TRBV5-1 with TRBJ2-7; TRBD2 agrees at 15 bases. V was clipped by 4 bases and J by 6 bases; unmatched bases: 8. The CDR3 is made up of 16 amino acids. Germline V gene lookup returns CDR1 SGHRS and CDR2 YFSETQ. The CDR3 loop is CASSLPRTSGGGEQYF. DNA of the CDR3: TGCGCCAGCAGCCTCCCTCGGACTAGCGGGGGGGGCGAGCAGTACTTC.

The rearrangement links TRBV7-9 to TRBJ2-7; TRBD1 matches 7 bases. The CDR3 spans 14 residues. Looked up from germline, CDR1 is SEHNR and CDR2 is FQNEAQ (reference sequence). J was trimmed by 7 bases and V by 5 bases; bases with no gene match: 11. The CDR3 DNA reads TGTGCCAGCAGCCCAATCGACAGGGAGTGGGAGCAGTACTTC. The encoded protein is CASSPIDREWEQYF.

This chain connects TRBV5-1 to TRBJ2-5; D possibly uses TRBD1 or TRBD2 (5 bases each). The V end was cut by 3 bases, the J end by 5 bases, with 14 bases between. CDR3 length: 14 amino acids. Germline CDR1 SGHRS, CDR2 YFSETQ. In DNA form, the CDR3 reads TGCGCCAGCAGCTCGGGGACGCCGGCGGAGACCCAGTACTTC. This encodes CASSSGTPAETQYF.

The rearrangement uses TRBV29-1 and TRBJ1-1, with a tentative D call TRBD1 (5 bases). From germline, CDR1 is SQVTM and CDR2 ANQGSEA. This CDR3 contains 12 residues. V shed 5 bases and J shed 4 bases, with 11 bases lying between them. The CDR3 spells CSVWAGGTEAFF. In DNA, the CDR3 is TGCAGCGTTTGGGCGGGGGGCACTGAAGCTTTCTTT.

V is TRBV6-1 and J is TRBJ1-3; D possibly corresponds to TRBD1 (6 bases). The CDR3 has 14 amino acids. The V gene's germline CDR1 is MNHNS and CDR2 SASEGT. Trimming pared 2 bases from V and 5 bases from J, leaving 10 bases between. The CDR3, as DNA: TGTGCCAGCAGTGAATCCACAGGGAGAAACACCATATATTTT. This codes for CASSESTGRNTIYF.

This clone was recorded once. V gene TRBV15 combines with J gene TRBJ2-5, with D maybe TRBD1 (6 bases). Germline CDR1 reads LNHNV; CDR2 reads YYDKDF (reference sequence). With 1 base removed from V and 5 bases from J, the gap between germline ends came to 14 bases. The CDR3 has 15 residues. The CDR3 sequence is CATSRGPRGGETQYF. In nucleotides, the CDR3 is TGTGCCACCAGCAGAGGCCCCAGGGGCGGTGAGACCCAGTACTTC.

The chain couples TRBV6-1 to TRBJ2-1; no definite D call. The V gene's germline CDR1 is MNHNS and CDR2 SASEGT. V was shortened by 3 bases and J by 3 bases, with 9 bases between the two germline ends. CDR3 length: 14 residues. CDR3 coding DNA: TGTGCCAGCAGTGAGTTGTGGAGCTACAATGAGCAGTTCTTC. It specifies CASSELWSYNEQFF.

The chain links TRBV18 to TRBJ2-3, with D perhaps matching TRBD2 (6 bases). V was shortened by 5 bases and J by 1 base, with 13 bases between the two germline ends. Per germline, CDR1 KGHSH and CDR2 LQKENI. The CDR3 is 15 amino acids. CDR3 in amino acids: CASSSVPGGTDTQYF. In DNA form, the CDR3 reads TGTGCCAGCTCATCCGTCCCGGGGGGCACAGATACGCAGTATTTT.

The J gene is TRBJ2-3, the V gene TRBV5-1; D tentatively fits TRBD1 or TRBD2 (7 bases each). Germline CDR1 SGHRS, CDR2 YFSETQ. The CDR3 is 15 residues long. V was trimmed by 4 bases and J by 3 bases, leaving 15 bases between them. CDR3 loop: CASSPRGGETDTQYF. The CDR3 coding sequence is TGCGCCAGCAGCCCCAGGGGGGGAGAGACAGATACGCAGTATTTT.

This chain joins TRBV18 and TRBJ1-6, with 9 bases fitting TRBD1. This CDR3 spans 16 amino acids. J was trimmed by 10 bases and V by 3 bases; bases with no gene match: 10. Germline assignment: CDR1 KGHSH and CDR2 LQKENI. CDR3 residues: CASSPWATGGESPLHF. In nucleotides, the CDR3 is TGTGCCAGCTCACCTTGGGCGACAGGGGGGGAGTCACCCCTCCACTTT. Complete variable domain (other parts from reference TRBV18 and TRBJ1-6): NAGVMQNPRHLVRRRGQEARLRCSPMKGHSHVYWYRQLPEEGLKFMVYLQKENIIDESGMPKERFSAEFPKEGPSILRIQQVVRGDSAAYFCASSPWATGGESPLHFGNGTRLTVT.

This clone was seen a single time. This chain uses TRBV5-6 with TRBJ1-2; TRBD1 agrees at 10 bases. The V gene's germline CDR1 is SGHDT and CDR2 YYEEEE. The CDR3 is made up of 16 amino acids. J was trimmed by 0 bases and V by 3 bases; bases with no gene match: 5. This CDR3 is CASSSGTGATNYGYTF. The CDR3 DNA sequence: TGTGCCAGCAGCTCAGGGACAGGGGCCACTAACTATGGCTACACCTTC.

The CDR3 DNA reads TGTGCCAGCAGCTTGGCCGCGTCAGATACGCAGTATTTT. It encodes CASSLAASDTQYF. The rearrangement uses TRBV5-4 and TRBJ2-3; D is ambiguous. This CDR3 comprises 13 residues. The V gene's germline CDR1 is SGHNT and CDR2 YYREEE (reference sequence). Trimming removed 0 bases at V and 4 bases at J, with 6 bases between.

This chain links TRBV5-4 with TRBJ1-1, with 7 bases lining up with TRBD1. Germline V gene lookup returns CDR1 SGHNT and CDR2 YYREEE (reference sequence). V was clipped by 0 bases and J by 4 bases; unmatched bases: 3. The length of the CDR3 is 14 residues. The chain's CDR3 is CASSLDRGVTEAFF. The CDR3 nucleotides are TGTGCCAGCAGCTTGGACAGGGGTGTCACTGAAGCTTTCTTT.

CDR3 residues: CASSFSGGAKADTQYF. In DNA form, the CDR3 reads TGTGCCAGCAGTTTTTCGGGGGGCGCAAAGGCAGATACGCAGTATTTT. The genes are TRBV27 and TRBJ2-3; a weak D match, TRBD2 (7 bases). V was shortened by 3 bases and J by 4 bases, with 17 bases between the two germline ends. Germline V gene lookup returns CDR1 MNHEY and CDR2 SMNVEV (reference sequence). The CDR3 length is 16 residues.

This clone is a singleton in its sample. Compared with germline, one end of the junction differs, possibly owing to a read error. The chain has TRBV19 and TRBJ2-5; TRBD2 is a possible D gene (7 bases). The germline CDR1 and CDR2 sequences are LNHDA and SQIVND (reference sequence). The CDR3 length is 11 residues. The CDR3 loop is CASSKGGIKDF. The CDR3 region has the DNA TGTGCCAGTAGTAAGGGGGGGATCAAGGACTTC.

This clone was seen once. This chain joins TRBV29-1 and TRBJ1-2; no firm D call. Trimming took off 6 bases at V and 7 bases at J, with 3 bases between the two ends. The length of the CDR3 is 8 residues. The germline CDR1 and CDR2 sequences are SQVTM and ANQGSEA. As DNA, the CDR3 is TGCAGCGTACCTGGCTACACCTTC. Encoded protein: CSVPGYTF.

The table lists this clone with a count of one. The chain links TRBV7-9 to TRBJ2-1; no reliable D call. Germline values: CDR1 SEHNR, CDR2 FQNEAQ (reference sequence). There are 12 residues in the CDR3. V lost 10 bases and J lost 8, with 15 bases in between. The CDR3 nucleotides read TGTGCCACCACGTTGAGGCTCGATGAGCAGTTCTTC. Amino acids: CATTLRLDEQFF.

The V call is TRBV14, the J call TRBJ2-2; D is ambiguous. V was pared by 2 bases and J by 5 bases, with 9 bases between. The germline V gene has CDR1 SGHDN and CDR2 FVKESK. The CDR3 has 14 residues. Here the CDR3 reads CASSQIIQTGELFF. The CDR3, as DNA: TGTGCCAGCAGCCAAATAATACAGACCGGGGAGCTGTTTTTT.